A selection of T cell receptor beta chains follows, all from one sample in a study of control samples from healthy donors and cancer patients. TCRdb keeps only in-frame clones here, not all; method: immunoSEQ multiplex PCR. The sample lists tens of thousands of clones, around four fifths seen once, with approximately 2.8% in the top ten. Material for sequencing was PBMCs. The receptors derive from a woman aged 45-65 years with lung cancer. CDR3s include the opening cysteine and the closing phenylalanine or tryptophan.

j_gene: TRBJ2-7; v_gene: TRBV6-1; CDR3aa: CASSERTGNSYEQYF
j_gene: TRBJ1-2; v_gene: TRBV28; CDR3aa: CASSFNYGYTF
j_gene: TRBJ2-3; v_gene: TRBV5-1; CDR3aa: CASSLGGTGRTDTQYF
j_gene: TRBJ2-2; v_gene: TRBV2; CDR3aa: CASRTGTMNTGELFF
j_gene: TRBJ1-2; v_gene: TRBV5-1; CDR3aa: CASSLNEGDYGYTF
j_gene: TRBJ2-2; v_gene: TRBV7-2; CDR3aa: CASSLGVSGELFF
j_gene: TRBJ1-5; v_gene: TRBV6-5; CDR3aa: CASGDQPQHF
j_gene: TRBJ1-5; v_gene: TRBV6-2/TRBV6-3; CDR3aa: CASSLGRVRPQHF
j_gene: TRBJ2-7; v_gene: TRBV18; CDR3aa: CASSLKGLYEQYF
j_gene: TRBJ1-3; v_gene: TRBV2; CDR3aa: CASSVSGTTGNTIYF
j_gene: TRBJ1-5; v_gene: TRBV19; CDR3aa: CASKTGSQPQHF
j_gene: TRBJ1-2; v_gene: TRBV5-4; CDR3aa: CASSLGGGVNYGYTF
j_gene: TRBJ1-5; v_gene: TRBV6-5; CDR3aa: CASSYGRGVGQPQHF
j_gene: TRBJ1-5; v_gene: TRBV7-2; CDR3aa: CASSDTGLGYSNQPQHF
j_gene: TRBJ1-1; v_gene: TRBV2; CDR3aa: CASSERANTEAFF
j_gene: TRBJ1-2; v_gene: TRBV4-1; CDR3aa: CASSQVTYNYGYTF
j_gene: TRBJ2-3; v_gene: TRBV24-1; CDR3aa: CATSGGGGAQYF
j_gene: TRBJ2-2; v_gene: TRBV6-4; CDR3aa: CASSPSGLAGGYTGELFF
j_gene: TRBJ2-3; v_gene: TRBV3-1/TRBV3-2; CDR3aa: CASSLGTDTQYF
j_gene: TRBJ2-6; v_gene: TRBV7-2; CDR3aa: CASSFGQGSSGANVLTF
j_gene: TRBJ1-1; v_gene: TRBV6-1; CDR3aa: CASSERQNTEAFF
j_gene: TRBJ2-3; v_gene: TRBV27; CDR3aa: CASSRRLENSDTQYF
j_gene: TRBJ2-3; v_gene: TRBV3-1/TRBV3-2; CDR3aa: CASRRGGTDTQYF
j_gene: TRBJ1-2; v_gene: TRBV19; CDR3aa: CASSVQQGGYGYTF
j_gene: TRBJ2-5; v_gene: TRBV14; CDR3aa: CASSQELGETQYF
j_gene: TRBJ1-6; v_gene: TRBV3-1/TRBV3-2; CDR3aa: CASSPLTSYNSPLHF
j_gene: TRBJ1-5; v_gene: TRBV6-6; CDR3aa: CASINDNSNQPQHF
j_gene: TRBJ2-7; v_gene: TRBV18; CDR3aa: CASSPGWDNSYEQYF
j_gene: TRBJ1-6; v_gene: TRBV7-9; CDR3aa: CASSPVYSPLHF
j_gene: TRBJ1-1; v_gene: TRBV5-4; CDR3aa: CAYSPGTEAFF
j_gene: TRBJ2-5; v_gene: TRBV5-1; CDR3aa: CASSLGQIQETQYF
j_gene: TRBJ2-1; v_gene: TRBV6-5; CDR3aa: CASRVTSGGAGEQFF